This T cell receptor beta chain was identified in a study of blood T cell repertoires in COVID-19. V was trimmed by 4 bases and J by 5 bases, leaving 5 bases between them. The CDR3 has 11 amino acids. Germline CDR1 LGHDT, CDR2 YNNKEL (reference sequence). Only in-frame clones appear in the TCRdb table, and some are missing; sequencing was by immunoSEQ multiplex PCR. The profile covers 110,000 to 150,000 clones, with about 82% appearing a single time and more than 5% taken by the ten largest. The receptor was isolated from a woman aged 40 to 50 who had recovered from COVID-19. The chain joins TRBV3-1 (or the pseudogene TRBV3-2) to TRBJ2-5, with D maybe TRBD2 (5 bases). Input material: PBMCs or T cells enriched from blood (not recorded which). CDR3 region: CASSRGETQYF. The CDR3 DNA reads TGTGCCAGCAGCCGCGGGGAGACCCAGTACTTC.